This T cell receptor (beta chain) was captured in a study of cytomegalovirus exposure and HLA in healthy donors. The PCR was carried out with 60 Vbeta primers and 13 Jbeta primers. Clones were sequenced by immunoSEQ multiplex PCR, and TCRdb holds only the in-frame ones, with some missing. The sample contains 100,000 to 150,000 clones, around 78% of which appear only once. CDR1 is SGHVS, CDR2 FQNEAQ, per germline. The junction had 9 bases not matched to a gene; V was cut back by 1 base and J by 5 bases. CDR3 length: 16 residues. The V gene is TRBV7-8, the J gene TRBJ2-5; the match to TRBD2 covers 8 bases. The sequence came from a woman aged 40 to 50 in good health and CMV-seronegative. Sequencing used PBMCs. The CDR3 protein is CASSLGVHGRGETQYF. CDR3 DNA: TGTGCCAGCAGCTTAGGCGTTCACGGGAGGGGGGAGACCCAGTACTTC. Full variable domain (outside the CDR3, taken from reference TRBV7-8 and TRBJ2-5): GAGVSQSPRYKVAKRGQDVALRCDPISGHVSLFWYQQALGQGPEFLTYFQNEAQLDKSGLPSDRFFAERPEGSVSTLKIQRTQQEDSAVYLCASSLGVHGRGETQYFGPGTRLLVL.